These 18 T cell receptor beta chains were sequenced from one sample in a study of blood T cell repertoires in COVID-19 (dated by TCRdb to the early 2020s). Libraries were constructed by the immunoSEQ multiplex PCR assay. TCRdb carries this immuneACCESS record with in-frame sequences only. Its versions omit some clonotypes, under half of them owing to an unresolved V gene in the studies checked, with the rest unexplained. The table for this sample lists about 140,000 clones; around four fifths of them were counted only once. Nearly 3.5% of the sample belongs to the ten largest clones. The material sequenced was PBMCs or T cells enriched from blood (not recorded which). These receptors were taken from a woman between 45 and 60 years old with acute COVID-19.

The chain joins TRBV29-1 to TRBJ1-3; D is possibly TRBD1 (6 bases). The CDR3 is 16 amino acids. From germline, CDR1 is SQVTM and CDR2 ANQGSEA. V was cut by 0 bases and J by 3 bases, with 15 bases left in between. The CDR3 DNA reads TGCAGCGTTGAAGACCGGGGCAGGGGTTTTGGAAACACCATATATTTT. This codes for CSVEDRGRGFGNTIYF.

The rearrangement uses TRBV5-8 and TRBJ1-6; 9 nucleotides agree with TRBD1. With V trimmed by 4 bases and J by 8 bases, 4 bases remained unmatched. Germline V gene data show CDR1 as SGHTS and CDR2 as YDEGEE. The CDR3 sequence is 14 residues long. The CDR3 is CASSRTGDDSPLHF. The CDR3 DNA reads TGTGCCAGCAGCCGGACAGGGGATGATTCACCCCTCCACTTT.

This clone was observed a few times. V usage is TRBV10-3 and J usage is TRBJ2-1; D perhaps matches TRBD1 (6 bases). CDR3 size: 16 residues. V was trimmed by 0 bases and J by 2 bases, leaving 11 bases between them. The germline V gene encodes CDR1 ENHRY and CDR2 SYGVKD. This CDR3 is CAISESQGSAYNEQFF. CDR3 bases: TGTGCCATCAGTGAGTCACAGGGATCGGCCTACAATGAGCAGTTCTTC.

This chain links TRBV5-6 with TRBJ1-6, with 10 bases lining up with TRBD1. CDR3 length: 18 amino acids. V was pared by 4 bases and J by 0 bases, with 7 bases of the junction left unmatched. Germline CDR1 reads SGHDT; CDR2 reads YYEEEE. The CDR3 is CASSGPGQGSSYNSPLHF. Written as DNA, the CDR3 is TGTGCCAGCAGCGGCCCGGGACAGGGGAGCTCCTATAATTCACCCCTCCACTTT.

CDR3 nucleotide sequence: TGCGCCAGCAGCCCCAGGAGAGATAGCGGGATGGCAGATACGCAGTATTTT. As protein: CASSPRRDSGMADTQYF. The chain links TRBV23-1 to TRBJ2-3; 8 bases match TRBD2. TRBV23-1 belongs to the ORF category, with a function that is uncertain. The CDR3 is 17 amino acids. V lost 6 bases and J lost 4; bases outside the gene matches: 15.

This clone was observed a handful of times. The rearrangement uses TRBV4-1 and TRBJ1-6; D is possibly TRBD1 (5 bases). The CDR3 runs 18 residues. Germline V gene sequence: CDR1 MGHRA, CDR2 YSYEKL. V was shortened by 1 base and J by 2 bases, with 15 bases between the two germline ends. CDR3 bases: TGCGCCAGCAGCCAAGCGGCCCGCGGGGCAGCCTATAATTCACCCCTCCACTTT. Its translation: CASSQAARGAAYNSPLHF.

The rearrangement uses TRBV7-3 and TRBJ1-6; 7 nucleotides match TRBD1. After removal of 4 bases from V and 2 bases from J, the junction contained 2 bases not matched to a gene. The V gene's germline CDR1 is SGHTA and CDR2 FQGTGA. The CDR3 is 15 amino acids. CDR3 amino acids: CASSSGTAYNSPLHF. The CDR3 DNA is TGTGCCAGCAGCTCCGGGACAGCCTATAATTCACCCCTCCACTTT.

The CDR3 DNA sequence: TGTGCCTGGAGGCCGACAGCGGGAGTGCAGTTCTTC. Translated: CAWRPTAGVQFF. V is TRBV30 and J is TRBJ2-1; 8 bases match TRBD2. Germline V lookup: CDR1 GTSNPN, CDR2 SVGIG (reference sequence). With V trimmed by 3 bases and J by 12 bases, 7 bases remained unmatched. This CDR3 spans 12 amino acids.

This chain joins TRBV4-1 and TRBJ2-7; D may be TRBD1 (6 bases). Per the germline V gene, CDR1 is MGHRA and CDR2 is YSYEKL. Trimming pared 4 bases from V and 0 bases from J, leaving 16 bases between. The CDR3 runs 16 residues. CDR3 in amino acids: CASSPRDTGSSYEQYF. CDR3 coding DNA: TGCGCCAGCAGCCCCCGTGACACAGGGAGCTCCTACGAGCAGTACTTC.

This chain links TRBV5-5 with TRBJ2-3; D not certain. The germline V gene encodes CDR1 SGHKS and CDR2 YYEKEE (reference sequence). Trimming removed 1 base at V and 0 bases at J, with 12 bases between. The CDR3 contains 16 residues. The DNA for the CDR3 is TGTGCCAGCAGCTTGACTCCCCTTCCCAGCACAGATACGCAGTATTTT. This sequence encodes CASSLTPLPSTDTQYF.

The chain employs TRBV27 and TRBJ2-5; TRBD1 might be the D (8 bases). V lost 2 bases to trimming and J lost 2 bases, with 21 bases between them. The CDR3 has 18 residues. Germline V gene data show CDR1 as MNHEY and CDR2 as SMNVEV (reference sequence). Here the CDR3 DNA reads TGTGCCAGCAGTTTACGACGATTTGGACAGGGACTACAAGAGACCCAGTACTTC. Translation gives CASSLRRFGQGLQETQYF.

CDR3 nucleotides: TGTGCCAGCAGTTACTGGACAGGGGGGGACACCGGGGAGCTGTTTTTT. It codes for CASSYWTGGDTGELFF. The chain is built from TRBV6-5 and TRBJ2-2; TRBD1 matches 10 bases. With 1 base clipped from V and 3 bases from J, the junction kept 2 bases outside the gene matches. CDR3 size: 16 residues. Germline lookup yields CDR1 MNHEY and CDR2 SVGAGI.

V usage is TRBV4-3 and J usage is TRBJ2-7; TRBD1 agrees at 9 bases. This CDR3 region has 19 residues. The J segment lost 2 bases and the V segment lost 0 bases, leaving 14 bases of the junction unmatched. The germline CDR1 and CDR2 sequences are LGHNA and YSLEER. The CDR3 coding sequence is TGCGCCAGCAGCCAAGAAATTAATACCGGGACAGGGCTGCCCTACGAGCAGTACTTC. It yields the protein CASSQEINTGTGLPYEQYF.

V is TRBV19 and J is TRBJ2-5, with D possibly being TRBD2 (5 bases). CDR1 and CDR2 from the germline V gene are LNHDA and SQIVND (reference sequence). The CDR3 has 13 residues. The ends were cut back, 2 bases at V and 5 bases at J, with 9 bases in the middle. Written as DNA, the CDR3 is TGTGCCAGTAGTATACGGGATAAGGAGACCCAGTACTTC. This codes for CASSIRDKETQYF.

The chain carries TRBV3-1 (or the pseudogene TRBV3-2) and TRBJ2-3; D unresolved. This CDR3 has 12 residues. Germline CDR1 is LGHDT and CDR2 is YNNKEL (reference sequence). The V end lost 4 bases, the J end lost 2 bases, and 4 bases lay between the germline ends. Here the CDR3 DNA reads TGTGCCAGCAGCCCAAACACAGATACGCAGTATTTT. This codes for CASSPNTDTQYF.

This chain connects TRBV20-1 to TRBJ2-1; TRBD1 matches 11 bases. The length of the CDR3 is 14 residues. Germline V CDR1 and CDR2: DFQATT, SNEGSKA (reference sequence). Trimming at V came to 3 bases and at J to 7 bases, leaving 5 bases not matched to a gene. Here the CDR3 reads CSASRDRGRNEQFF. CDR3 bases: TGCAGTGCTAGTCGGGACAGGGGGAGGAATGAGCAGTTCTTC.

V and J are TRBV5-1 and TRBJ2-2; TRBD1 might be the D (5 bases). The germline V gene has CDR1 SGHRS and CDR2 YFSETQ. Trimming took off 0 bases at V and 8 bases at J, with 11 bases between the two ends. There are 14 residues in the CDR3. The CDR3 sequence is CASSLGRQGGELFF. CDR3 sequence (DNA): TGCGCCAGCAGCTTGGGTCGCCAGGGTGGGGAGCTGTTTTTT.

The CDR3 DNA reads TGCGCCAGCAGCCAGGGCGTGAACACTGAAGCTTTCTTT. Amino acid sequence: CASSQGVNTEAFF. The chain employs TRBV4-1 and TRBJ1-1; unclear D gene. The germline CDR1 and CDR2 sequences are MGHRA and YSYEKL. V lost 3 bases, J lost 0 bases, and 5 bases lay in between. There are 13 residues in the CDR3.